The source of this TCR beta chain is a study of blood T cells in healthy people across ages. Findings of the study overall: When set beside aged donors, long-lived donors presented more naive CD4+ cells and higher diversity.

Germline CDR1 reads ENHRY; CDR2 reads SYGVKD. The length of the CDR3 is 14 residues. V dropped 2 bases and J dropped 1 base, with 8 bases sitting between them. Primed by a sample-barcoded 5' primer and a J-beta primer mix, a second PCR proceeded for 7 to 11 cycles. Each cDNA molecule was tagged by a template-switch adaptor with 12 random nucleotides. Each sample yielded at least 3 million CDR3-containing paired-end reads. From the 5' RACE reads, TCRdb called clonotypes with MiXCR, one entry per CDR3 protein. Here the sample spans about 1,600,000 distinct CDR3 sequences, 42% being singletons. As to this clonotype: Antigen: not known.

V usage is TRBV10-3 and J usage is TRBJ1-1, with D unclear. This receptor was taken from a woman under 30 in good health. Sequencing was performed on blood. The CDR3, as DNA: TGTGCCATCAGTGAGACAGCGTCGAACACTGAAGCTTTCTTT. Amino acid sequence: CAISETASNTEAFF.